This T cell receptor beta chain was identified during a study of T cells in Graves' hyperthyroidism and ophthalmopathy (dated by TCRdb to 2018 to 2020). About the study as a whole: Peripheral blood samples were taken at the time of initial diagnosis, prior to any treatment. For training and testing, the 80 to 100 patients in the discovery cohort were randomly divided in a 7:3 ratio. Following sampling, methimazole starting at 30 mg daily was given to hyperthyroidism patients, and high-dose intravenous methylprednisolone was given to ophthalmopathy patients. Thyroid tissue and blood T-cell repertoires from over 5 Graves' hyperthyroidism patients were also compared in the study. To identify TCR V-J signatures that set the groups apart, the researchers used a discovery cohort of more than 95 patients, made up of 40 to 45 with Graves' ophthalmopathy and 57 with stable Graves' hyperthyroidism. Prospective prediction of ophthalmopathy was tested in an independent validation cohort consisting of 18 to 20 hyperthyroidism patients and some 17 patients who later progressed to ophthalmopathy. The paper describes TCR Vbeta CDR3 sequencing of 140 or so peripheral blood samples, made up of 40 to 45 ophthalmopathy patients, around 73 hyperthyroidism patients and 17 progressor patients.

V ends up 0 bases short and J 6 bases short, with an unmatched junction base count of 14. CDR1 and CDR2 were assigned from the germline V gene as SGHTA and FQGNSA. From cysteine to phenylalanine, the CDR3 is 18 amino acids long. The DNA shown is the 54-base CDR3, in frame from base 1. TCR beta CDR3 regions were amplified from RNA transcripts. A first-round RT-PCR of the TCR CDR3 used the HTBI primer set with the Qiagen OneStep RT-PCR kit. Libraries were constructed in a second round of multiplex PCR, after which size selection and purification were performed. Sequencing of the libraries was done on an Illumina HiSeq2000 using paired-end 100 bp reads. From the authors' description of their analysis: SOAPnuke was used to process the raw data, with reads discarded if the reads contained adapters or uncalled bases, had a mean Phred below 15, or lacked an exact constant-primer or identifier match. High-quality paired reads were merged using COPE v1.2.5, and each unique nucleotide sequence was defined as a clonotype. Clonotypes were aligned to IMGT TRBV, TRBD and TRBJ reference segments using MiTCR v1.1. The analysis was restricted to V-J combinations with a frequency above 0.0001, which together covered around 99% of the repertoires. A TCS score was defined as the ratio between F50 (clonal expansion) and ExV (chaos), using BLOSUM62-based TCRdist between CDR3 peptides within each V-J. Welch's t-statistics and random forest reduced roughly 540 V-J features to 13, which were used in a naive Bayes classifier (R e1071). Clones were called with MiXCR by TCRdb after fastp trimmed the public reads at Q25, and only in-frame beta chains were retained. Every CDR3 protein is listed once, alongside the most common genes and DNA of its rows. In this record, the V and J calls reflect TCRdb's handling and not the investigators' own analysis. This sample lists 450,000 to 600,000 distinct CDR3 sequences; less than 15% were detected once. Over 11% of the sample is taken by the ten largest.

The sample holds many counts of this clonotype. Its antigen remains undetermined. Within one base of it there is no much larger clone, and no base qualities were kept. Stable Graves' hyperthyroidism was defined as no progression to ophthalmopathy during 18 months of follow-up. The hyperthyroidism patients were between 18 and 65 years old and newly diagnosed, with a disease duration of less than 2 months. The study excluded patients with uncontrolled infections, other autoimmune diseases, pregnancy or lactation. Diagnoses relied on clinical symptoms, serum thyroxine and TRAb, thyroid ultrasound and orbital computed tomography. PBMCs were isolated from about 9.2 ml of fresh peripheral blood by Ficoll-Paque density gradient centrifugation. Total RNA was extracted with Trizol reagent, and quality was checked on an Agilent 2100 Bioanalyzer. General study outcomes and caveats: Most expanded thyroid clonotypes (frequency above 0.001) were also found in blood, which suggests that blood repertoires may mirror thyroid immune responses. Sample size was not statistically predetermined, and blinding of investigators to group allocation was not performed. In validation, progression to ophthalmopathy was predicted by the model with 70.59% sensitivity and 72% to 80% specificity, a median of approximately 6.5 months before onset. A model built on a 13 V-J signature distinguished ophthalmopathy from stable hyperthyroidism, reaching 85% to 90% sensitivity and 81.08% specificity in cross-validation and 80%/75% in testing.

The clonotype was recovered from a woman aged 40 to 55 with Graves' hyperthyroidism. Sequences were obtained from blood. The rearrangement combines TRBV7-2 with TRBJ2-1; TRBD2 lines up with 7 middle nucleotides. For the CDR3, the sequence is CASSLALTGGFGVNEQFF. The DNA is as follows: TGTGCCAGCAGCTTAGCGTTAACGGGAGGCTTTGGGGTCAATGAGCAGTTCTTC.